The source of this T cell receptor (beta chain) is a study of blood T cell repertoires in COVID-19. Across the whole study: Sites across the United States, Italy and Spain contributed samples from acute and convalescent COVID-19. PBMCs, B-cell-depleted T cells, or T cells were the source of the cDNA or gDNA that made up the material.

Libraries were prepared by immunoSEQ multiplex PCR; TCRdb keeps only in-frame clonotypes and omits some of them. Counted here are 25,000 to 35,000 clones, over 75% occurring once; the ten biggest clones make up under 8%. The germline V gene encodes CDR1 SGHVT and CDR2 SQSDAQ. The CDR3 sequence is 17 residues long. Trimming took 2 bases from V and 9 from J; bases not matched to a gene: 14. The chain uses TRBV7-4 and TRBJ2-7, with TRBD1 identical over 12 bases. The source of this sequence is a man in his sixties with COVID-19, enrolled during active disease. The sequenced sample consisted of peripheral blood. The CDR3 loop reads CASSLLRTGQGANGQYF. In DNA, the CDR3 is TGTGCCAGCAGCTTATTACGTACGGGACAGGGGGCCAATGGGCAGTACTTC. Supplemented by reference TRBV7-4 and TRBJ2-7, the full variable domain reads GAGVSQSPRYKVAKRGRDVALRCDSISGHVTLYWYRQTLGQGSEVLTYSQSDAQRDKSGRPSGRFSAERPERSVSTLKIQRTEQGDSAVYLCASSLLRTGQGANGQYFGPGTRLTVT.